Included here is one TCR beta chain sequence, with context. Its antigen remains unknown. The germline V and J ends were trimmed by 0 bases and 4 bases, with 6 bases remaining between them. CDR1 is LGHNA, CDR2 YSLEER, per germline. This CDR3 comprises 13 residues. The source of the sample is a study of cytomegalovirus exposure and HLA in healthy donors. Study-level results: It was likely that a cluster of highly shared sequence variants was a sequencing artifact.

Researchers ran the PCR with 60 Vbeta and 13 Jbeta primers. Data came from immunoSEQ multiplex PCR; TCRdb stores just in-frame clones and leaves some out. The data contain approximately 100,000 clones, around 84% of them singletons. This clonotype was obtained from a woman in her late teens or twenties in good health and CMV-seronegative. The chain links TRBV4-3 to TRBJ1-2, with D uncertain. The sequencing input was PBMCs. The CDR3 DNA follows: TGCGCCAGCAGCCAAGATCCCTTCTATGGCTACACCTTC. This encodes CASSQDPFYGYTF.